This T cell receptor beta chain stems from a study of blood T cell repertoires in COVID-19. Study summary: Sites in the United States, Italy and Spain provided acute and convalescent COVID-19 samples.

During active infection, Seattle patients enrolled and were then monitored through disease. Profiled with immunoSEQ multiplex PCR; TCRdb holds only in-frame clones, not every one. The table includes about 180,000 clones, over 65% detected once. The length of the CDR3 is 16 residues. From germline, CDR1 is MNHEY and CDR2 SVGAGI. The ends lost 1 base at V and 3 bases at J; junction bases unmatched: 6. This TCR derives from a person aged 70 to 79 with COVID-19, enrolled during active disease. Sequenced input: peripheral blood. This sequence joins TRBV6-5 and TRBJ1-2; 9 bases agree with TRBD1. CDR3 sequence: CASSYWGQGRDYGYTF. The CDR3 DNA reads TGTGCCAGCAGTTACTGGGGACAGGGTAGAGACTATGGCTACACCTTC.